This T cell receptor beta chain derives from a study of CD8 T cells in Susac syndrome. This CDR3 has 10 residues. Germline CDR1 is SQVTM and CDR2 is ANQGSEA. Trimming removed 6 bases at V and 6 bases at J, with 6 bases between. Reverse transcription of roughly 0.5 to 1 ug RNA used random hexamers. From the immunoSEQ multiplex PCR reads, TCRdb called clonotypes with MiXCR, one entry per CDR3 protein. Here the sample spans some 300,000 distinct CDR3 sequences, about 91% being singletons. The multiple sclerosis controls comprised treatment-naive patients whose relapsing-remitting disease was stable or active. The CD8+ and CD4+ T cells were isolated magnetically using a negative isolation approach, whereas the TEMRA cells were enriched by FACS.

The receptor was isolated from a human donor with multiple sclerosis. The specimen was CD8+ T cells from PBMCs. The chain carries TRBV29-1 and TRBJ2-1; no firm D call. CDR3 coding DNA: TGCAGCGTGAGGTCCAATGAGCAGTTCTTC. Protein sequence: CSVRSNEQFF.